This TCR beta chain was recovered during a study of T-cell reconstitution after alpha-beta-depleted transplantation in children. This clonotype was recorded at least ten times. Antigen: not known. The CDR3 spans 16 residues. The germline gives CDR1 MNHNS, CDR2 SASEGT. V shed 8 bases and J 4 bases; nucleotides not matched to a gene: 8. The TCRbeta library incorporated unique molecular identifiers. One entry per CDR3 protein, called by TCRdb with MiXCR from the PCR reads. The table has roughly 500,000 distinct CDR3 sequences, roughly a tenth seen once. Overall study findings and caveats: Several hundred expanded graft clones reportedly were the source of alpha-beta T cells about two months after transplant. One year after transplant, T-cell counts and diversity came mostly from newly produced T cells.

Here the sequenced sample was PBMCs, taken before TCRalphabeta/CD19-depleted stem cell transplant. The sequence came from a child between 2 and 9 years old with inherited bone marrow failure, due to receive a stem cell transplant. The chain links TRBV6-1 to TRBJ2-2, with 12 bases matching TRBD2. The CDR3 bases are TGTGCCAGCTCTAGCGGGAGGGCGCCGAGCACCGGGGAGCTGTTTTTT. It is translated as CASSSGRAPSTGELFF.